This T cell receptor (beta chain) appears in the sequencing data of a study of blood T cell repertoires in COVID-19. About the study: There were acute and convalescent COVID-19 samples, and they came from the United States, Italy and Spain.

With 4 bases clipped from V and 5 bases from J, the junction kept 10 bases outside the gene matches. CDR1 is SGHTS, CDR2 YDEGEE, per germline. This CDR3 comprises 15 residues. Produced via immunoSEQ multiplex PCR; TCRdb's table is partial and in-frame only. The profile shows approximately 160,000 clones, approximately 87% of them singletons. The sequenced sample consisted of PBMCs or T cells enriched from blood (not recorded which). The TCR comes from a woman between 50 and 59 years old who had recovered from COVID-19. The V call is TRBV5-8, the J call TRBJ2-5; TRBD2 matches 8 bases. Here the CDR3 DNA reads TGTGCCAGCAGCAGGGGACGCGGGGGGACGGAGACCCAGTACTTC. It translates to CASSRGRGGTETQYF. Supplemented by reference TRBV5-8 and TRBJ2-5, the full variable domain reads EAGVTQSPTHLIKTRGQQATLRCSPISGHTSVYWYQQALGLGLQFLLWYDEGEERNRGNFPPRFSGRQFPNYSSELNVNALELEDSALYLCASSRGRGGTETQYFGPGTRLLVL.